This T cell receptor beta chain was sequenced for a study of yellow fever vaccine responses in identical twins. Findings of the study overall: Twins' vaccine T cell responses were reported to seem partly convergent and partly personalized.

Per the germline V gene, CDR1 is SGHTS and CDR2 is YDEGEE. Trimming cost V 3 bases and J 3 bases, with 13 bases left between them. The CDR3 length is 14 residues. TCRdb processed the RT-PCR reads anew with MiXCR; each CDR3 protein has one entry. The sample yields about 4,500 distinct CDR3 sequences, 65% to 90% seen once. Remarks on this clonotype: Its antigen remains unknown.

This sequence was found in a woman younger than 30 who received the yellow fever vaccine. Specimen: T cells from blood (PBMCs), unsorted or a sorted subset (not recorded which), collected before or after yellow fever vaccination (not recorded which). V is TRBV5-8 and J is TRBJ2-7; a possible D gene is TRBD1 (6 bases). The chain's CDR3 is CASSSPGQIYEQYF. The CDR3 DNA reads TGTGCCAGCAGCTCCCCCGGACAGATCTACGAGCAGTACTTC.